This T cell receptor (beta chain) is drawn from a study of graft-versus-host responses after intestinal transplantation. Background on the study: Each recipient received anti-thymocyte globulin induction, then tacrolimus and steroids for two to three years.

Germline V lookup: CDR1 SGHRS, CDR2 YFSETQ. Trimming removed 8 bases at V and 5 bases at J, with 20 bases between. The CDR3 totals 14 residues. TCRdb's table, derived via immunoSEQ multiplex PCR, lists solely in-frame clones and lacks some. Of 140,000 or so clones listed, nearly 95% are singletons. Comment on this clone: Antigen unknown.

This chain links TRBV5-1 with TRBJ2-7, with TRBD2 as a possible D gene (5 bases). This material consisted of unstimulated CD4+ T cells sorted from spleen or lymph node cells, taken before intestinal transplant. The sequence was collected from a human donor who received an intestinal transplant. CDR3 DNA: TGCGCCAGTCGGACCGCGATCGAGGGCCACGAGCAGTACTTC. Protein: CASRTAIEGHEQYF.